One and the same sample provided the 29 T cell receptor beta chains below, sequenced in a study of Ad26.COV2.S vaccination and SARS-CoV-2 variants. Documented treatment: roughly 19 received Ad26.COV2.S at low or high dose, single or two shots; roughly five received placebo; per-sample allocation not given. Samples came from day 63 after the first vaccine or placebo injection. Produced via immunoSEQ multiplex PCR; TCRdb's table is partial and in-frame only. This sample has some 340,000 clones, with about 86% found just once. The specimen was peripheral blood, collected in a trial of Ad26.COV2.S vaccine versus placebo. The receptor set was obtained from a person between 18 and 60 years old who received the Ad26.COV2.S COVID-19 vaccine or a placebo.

Written as DNA, the CDR3 is TGTGCCAGTACCACGGACAGGGTTTATCATGGCTACACCTTC. Amino acids: CASTTDRVYHGYTF. The chain links TRBV19 to TRBJ1-2; TRBD1 matches 8 bases. CDR3 size: 14 residues. Germline trimming cut 7 bases from V and 6 bases from J; bases unmatched to any gene: 10. Germline V gene sequence: CDR1 LNHDA, CDR2 SQIVND (reference sequence).

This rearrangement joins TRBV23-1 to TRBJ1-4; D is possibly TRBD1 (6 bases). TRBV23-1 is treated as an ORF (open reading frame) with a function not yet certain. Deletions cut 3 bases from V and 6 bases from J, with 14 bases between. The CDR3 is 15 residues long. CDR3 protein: CASSHLTGLDEKLFF. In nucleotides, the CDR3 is TGCGCCAGCAGTCATCTTACAGGGTTAGATGAAAAACTGTTTTTT.

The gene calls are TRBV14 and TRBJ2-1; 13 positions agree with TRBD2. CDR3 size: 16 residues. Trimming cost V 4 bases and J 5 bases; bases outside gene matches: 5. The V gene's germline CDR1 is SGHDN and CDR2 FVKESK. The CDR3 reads CASSRPGLAGDNEQFF. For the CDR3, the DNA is TGTGCCAGCAGCCGACCCGGACTAGCGGGGGACAATGAGCAGTTCTTC.

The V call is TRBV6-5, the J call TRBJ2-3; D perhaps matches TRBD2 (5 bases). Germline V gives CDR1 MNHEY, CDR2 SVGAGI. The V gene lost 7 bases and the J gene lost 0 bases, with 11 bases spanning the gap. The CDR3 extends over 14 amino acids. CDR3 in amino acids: CASKLGVSTDTQYF. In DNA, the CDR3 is TGTGCCAGCAAACTAGGAGTTAGCACAGATACGCAGTATTTT.

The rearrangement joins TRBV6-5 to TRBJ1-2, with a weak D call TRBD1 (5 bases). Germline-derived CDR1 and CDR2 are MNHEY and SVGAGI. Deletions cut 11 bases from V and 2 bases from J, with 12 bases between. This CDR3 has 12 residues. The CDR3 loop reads CAGGHTNYGYTF. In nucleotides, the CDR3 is TGTGCCGGGGGTCACACCAACTATGGCTACACCTTC.

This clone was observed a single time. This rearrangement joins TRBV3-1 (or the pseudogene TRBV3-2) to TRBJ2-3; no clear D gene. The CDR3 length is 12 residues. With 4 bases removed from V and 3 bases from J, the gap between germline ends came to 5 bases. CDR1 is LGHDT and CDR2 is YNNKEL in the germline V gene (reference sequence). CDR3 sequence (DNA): TGTGCCAGCAGCCTACAGACAGATACGCAGTATTTT. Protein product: CASSLQTDTQYF.

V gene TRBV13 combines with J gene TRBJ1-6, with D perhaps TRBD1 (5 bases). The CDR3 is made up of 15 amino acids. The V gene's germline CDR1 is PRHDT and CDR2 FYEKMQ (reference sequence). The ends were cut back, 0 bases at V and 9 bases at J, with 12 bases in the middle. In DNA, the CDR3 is TGTGCCAGCAGCTTAGGAGGGACGGTGGGTTCACCCCTCCACTTT. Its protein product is CASSLGGTVGSPLHF. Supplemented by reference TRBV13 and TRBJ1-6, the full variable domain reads AAGVIQSPRHLIKEKRETATLKCYPIPRHDTVYWYQQGPGQDPQFLISFYEKMQSDKGSIPDRFSAQQFSDYHSELNMSSLELGDSALYFCASSLGGTVGSPLHFGNGTRLTVT.

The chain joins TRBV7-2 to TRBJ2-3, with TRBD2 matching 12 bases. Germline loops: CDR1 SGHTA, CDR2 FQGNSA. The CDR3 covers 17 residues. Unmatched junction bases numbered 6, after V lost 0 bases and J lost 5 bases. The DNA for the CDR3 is TGTGCCAGCAGCTTAGCGGCTAGCGGGGGGGCCTTAGATACGCAGTATTTT. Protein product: CASSLAASGGALDTQYF.

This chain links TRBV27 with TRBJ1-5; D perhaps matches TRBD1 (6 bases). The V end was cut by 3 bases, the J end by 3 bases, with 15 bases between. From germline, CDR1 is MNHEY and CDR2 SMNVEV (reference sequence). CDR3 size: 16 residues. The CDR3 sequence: CASSLLGQRSNQPQHF. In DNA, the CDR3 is TGTGCCAGCAGTTTGTTAGGACAGCGATCCAATCAGCCCCAGCATTTT.

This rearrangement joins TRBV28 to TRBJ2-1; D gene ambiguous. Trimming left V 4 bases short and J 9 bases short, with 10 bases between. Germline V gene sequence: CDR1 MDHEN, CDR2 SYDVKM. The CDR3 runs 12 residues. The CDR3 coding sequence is TGTGCCAGCAGTTCTAACTTGGGTGAGCAGTTCTTC. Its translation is CASSSNLGEQFF.

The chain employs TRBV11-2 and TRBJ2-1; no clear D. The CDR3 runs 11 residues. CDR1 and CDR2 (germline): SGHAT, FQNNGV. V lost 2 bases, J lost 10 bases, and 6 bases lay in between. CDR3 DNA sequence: TGTGCCAGCAGCTTAAAGGTCGAGCAGTTCTTC. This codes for CASSLKVEQFF.

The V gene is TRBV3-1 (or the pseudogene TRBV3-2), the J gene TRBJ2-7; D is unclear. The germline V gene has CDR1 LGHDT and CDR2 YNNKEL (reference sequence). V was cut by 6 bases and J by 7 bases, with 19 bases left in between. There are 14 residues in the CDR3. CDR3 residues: CASSPSESSAEQYF. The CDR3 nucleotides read TGTGCCAGCAGTCCAAGCGAGTCCTCGGCAGAGCAGTACTTC.

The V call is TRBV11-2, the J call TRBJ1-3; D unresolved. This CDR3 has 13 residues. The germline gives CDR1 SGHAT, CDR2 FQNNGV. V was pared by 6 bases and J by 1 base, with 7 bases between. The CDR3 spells CASRELSGNTIYF. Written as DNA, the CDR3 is TGTGCCAGCAGGGAATTGTCTGGAAACACCATATATTTT.

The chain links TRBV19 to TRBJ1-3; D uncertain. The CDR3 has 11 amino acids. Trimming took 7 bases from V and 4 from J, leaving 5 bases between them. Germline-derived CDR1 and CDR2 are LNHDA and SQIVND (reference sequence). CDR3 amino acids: CASTQGNTIYF. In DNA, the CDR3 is TGTGCCAGTACCCAGGGAAACACCATATATTTT. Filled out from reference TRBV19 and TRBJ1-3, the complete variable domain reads DGGITQSPKYLFRKEGQNVTLSCEQNLNHDAMYWYRQDPGQGLRLIYYSQIVNDFQKGDIAEGYSVSREKKESFPLTVTSAQKNPTAFYLCASTQGNTIYFGEGSWLTVV.

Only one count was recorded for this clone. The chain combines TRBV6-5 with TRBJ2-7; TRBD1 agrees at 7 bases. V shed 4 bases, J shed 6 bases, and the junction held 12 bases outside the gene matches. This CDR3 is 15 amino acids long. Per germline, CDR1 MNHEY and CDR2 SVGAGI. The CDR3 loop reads CASSFTYSTGREQYF. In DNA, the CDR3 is TGTGCCAGCAGTTTCACCTATTCGACAGGGCGCGAGCAGTACTTC.

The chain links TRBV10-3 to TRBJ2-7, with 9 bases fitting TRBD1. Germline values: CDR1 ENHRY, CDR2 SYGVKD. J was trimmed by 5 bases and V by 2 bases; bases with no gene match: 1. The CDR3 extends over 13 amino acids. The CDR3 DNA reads TGTGCCATCAGTGAGCGGACAGGGGACGAGCAGTACTTC. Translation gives CAISERTGDEQYF.

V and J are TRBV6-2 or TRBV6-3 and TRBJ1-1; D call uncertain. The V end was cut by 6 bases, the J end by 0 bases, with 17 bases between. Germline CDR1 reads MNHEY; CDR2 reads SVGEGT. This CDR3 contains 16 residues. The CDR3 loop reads CASSPDLDGLNTEAFF. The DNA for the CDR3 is TGTGCCAGCAGCCCCGACCTAGACGGACTGAACACTGAAGCTTTCTTT.

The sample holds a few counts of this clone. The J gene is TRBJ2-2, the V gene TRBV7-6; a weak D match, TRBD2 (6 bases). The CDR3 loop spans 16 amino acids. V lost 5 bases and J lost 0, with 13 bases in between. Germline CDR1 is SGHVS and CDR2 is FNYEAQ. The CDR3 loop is CASSPLGGSNTGELFF. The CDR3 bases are TGTGCCAGCAGCCCGCTGGGAGGTTCGAACACCGGGGAGCTGTTTTTT.

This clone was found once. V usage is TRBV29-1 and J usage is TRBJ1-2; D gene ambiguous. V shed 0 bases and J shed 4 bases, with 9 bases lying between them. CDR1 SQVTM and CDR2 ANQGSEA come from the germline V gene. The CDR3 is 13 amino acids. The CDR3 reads CSVEDRVSYGYTF. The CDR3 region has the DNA TGCAGCGTTGAAGATCGGGTATCCTATGGCTACACCTTC.

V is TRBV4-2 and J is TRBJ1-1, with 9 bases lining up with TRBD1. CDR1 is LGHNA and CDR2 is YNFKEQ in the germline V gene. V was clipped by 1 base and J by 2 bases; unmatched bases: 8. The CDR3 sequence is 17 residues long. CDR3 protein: CASSQGKPTGGNTEAFF. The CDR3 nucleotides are TGTGCCAGCAGCCAAGGCAAACCGACAGGGGGAAACACTGAAGCTTTCTTT.

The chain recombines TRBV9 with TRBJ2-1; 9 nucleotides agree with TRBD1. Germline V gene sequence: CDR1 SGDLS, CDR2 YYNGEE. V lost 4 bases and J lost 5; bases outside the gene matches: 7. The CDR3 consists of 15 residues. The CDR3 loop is CASSPSGTGNNEQFF. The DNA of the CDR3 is TGTGCCAGCAGCCCCTCCGGGACAGGGAACAATGAGCAGTTCTTC.

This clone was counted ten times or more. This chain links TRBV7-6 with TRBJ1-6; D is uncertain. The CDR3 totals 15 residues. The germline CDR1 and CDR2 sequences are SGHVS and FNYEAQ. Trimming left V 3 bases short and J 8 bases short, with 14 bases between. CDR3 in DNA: TGTGCCAGCAGCTTTGGACGAGGGATGGATTCACCCCTCCACTTT. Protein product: CASSFGRGMDSPLHF. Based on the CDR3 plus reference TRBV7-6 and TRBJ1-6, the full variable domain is GAGVSQSPRYKVTKRGQDVALRCDPISGHVSLYWYRQALGQGPEFLTYFNYEAQQDKSGLPNDRFSAERPEGSISTLTIQRTEQRDSAMYRCASSFGRGMDSPLHFGNGTRLTVT.

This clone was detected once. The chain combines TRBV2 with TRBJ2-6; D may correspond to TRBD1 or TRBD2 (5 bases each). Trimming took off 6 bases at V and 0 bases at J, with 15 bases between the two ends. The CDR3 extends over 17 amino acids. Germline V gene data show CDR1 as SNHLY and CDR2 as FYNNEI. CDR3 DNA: TGTGCCAGCAGACCCCGGGACCGTCACTCTGGGGCCAACGTCCTGACTTTC. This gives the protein CASRPRDRHSGANVLTF. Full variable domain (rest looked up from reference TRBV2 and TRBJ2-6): EPEVTQTPSHQVTQMGQEVILRCVPISNHLYFYWYRQILGQKVEFLVSFYNNEISEKSEIFDDQFSVERPDGSNFTLKIRSTKLEDSAMYFCASRPRDRHSGANVLTFGAGSRLTVL.

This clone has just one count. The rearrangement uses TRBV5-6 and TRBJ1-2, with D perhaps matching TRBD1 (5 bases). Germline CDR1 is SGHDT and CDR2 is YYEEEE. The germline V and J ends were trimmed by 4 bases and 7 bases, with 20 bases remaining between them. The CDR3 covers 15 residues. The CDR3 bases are TGTGCCAGCAGCCCTAAACACCTCCTAGGGGCTGGCTACACCTTC. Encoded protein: CASSPKHLLGAGYTF.

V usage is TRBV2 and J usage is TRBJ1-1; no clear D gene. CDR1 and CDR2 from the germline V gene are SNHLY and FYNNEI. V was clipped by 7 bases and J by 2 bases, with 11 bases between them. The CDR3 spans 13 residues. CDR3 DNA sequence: TGTGCCAGCACGCTACGGGAAAACACTGAAGCTTTCTTT. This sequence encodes CASTLRENTEAFF.

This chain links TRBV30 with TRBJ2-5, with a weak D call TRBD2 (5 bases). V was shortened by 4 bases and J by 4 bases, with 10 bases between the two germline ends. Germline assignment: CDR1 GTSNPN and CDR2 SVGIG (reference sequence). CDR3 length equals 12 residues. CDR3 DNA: TGTGCCTGGATTCCTACTAGAGAGACCCAGTACTTC. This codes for CAWIPTRETQYF.

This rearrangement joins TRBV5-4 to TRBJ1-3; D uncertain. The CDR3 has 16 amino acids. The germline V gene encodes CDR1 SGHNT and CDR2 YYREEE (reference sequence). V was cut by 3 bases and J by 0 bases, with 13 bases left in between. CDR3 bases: TGTGCCAGCAGCTCAAGAGACGGCAACTCTGGAAACACCATATATTTT. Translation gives CASSSRDGNSGNTIYF.

CDR3 region: CASSPRDRVGNEQFF. As DNA, the CDR3 is TGCGCCAGCAGCCCCCGGGACAGGGTAGGCAATGAGCAGTTCTTC. The genes are TRBV5-1 and TRBJ2-1; 9 nucleotides align to TRBD1. The CDR3 is 15 residues long. The germline V gene encodes CDR1 SGHRS and CDR2 YFSETQ. After removal of 4 bases from V and 6 bases from J, the junction contained 8 bases not matched to a gene.

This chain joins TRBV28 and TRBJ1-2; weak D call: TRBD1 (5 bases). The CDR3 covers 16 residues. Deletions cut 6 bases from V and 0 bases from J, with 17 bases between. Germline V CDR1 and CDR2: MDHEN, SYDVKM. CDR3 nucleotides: TGTGCCAGCAGGGTCCCAATAGGGGTGACTAACTATGGCTACACCTTC. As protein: CASRVPIGVTNYGYTF.